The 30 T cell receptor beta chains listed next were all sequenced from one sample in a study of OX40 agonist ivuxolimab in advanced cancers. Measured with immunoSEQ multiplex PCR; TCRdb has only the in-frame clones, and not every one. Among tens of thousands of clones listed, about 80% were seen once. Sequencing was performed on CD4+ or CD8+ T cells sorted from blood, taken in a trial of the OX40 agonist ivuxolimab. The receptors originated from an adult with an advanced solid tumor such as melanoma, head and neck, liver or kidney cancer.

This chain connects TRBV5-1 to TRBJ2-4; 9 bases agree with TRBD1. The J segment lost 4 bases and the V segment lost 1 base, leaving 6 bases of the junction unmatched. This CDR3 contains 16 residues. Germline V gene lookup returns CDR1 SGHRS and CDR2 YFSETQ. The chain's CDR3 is CASSLPGTGRKNIQYF. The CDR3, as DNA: TGCGCCAGCAGCTTGCCCGGGACAGGGAGGAAAAACATTCAGTACTTC.

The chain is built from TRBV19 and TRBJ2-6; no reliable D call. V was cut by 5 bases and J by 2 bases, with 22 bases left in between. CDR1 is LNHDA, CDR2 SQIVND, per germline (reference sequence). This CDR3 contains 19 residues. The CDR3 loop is CASSPQETWSLAGANVLTF. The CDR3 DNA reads TGTGCCAGTAGTCCCCAGGAGACCTGGTCCCTCGCTGGGGCCAACGTCCTGACTTTC. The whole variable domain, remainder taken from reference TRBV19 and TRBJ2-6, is DGGITQSPKYLFRKEGQNVTLSCEQNLNHDAMYWYRQDPGQGLRLIYYSQIVNDFQKGDIAEGYSVSREKKESFPLTVTSAQKNPTAFYLCASSPQETWSLAGANVLTFGAGSRLTVL.

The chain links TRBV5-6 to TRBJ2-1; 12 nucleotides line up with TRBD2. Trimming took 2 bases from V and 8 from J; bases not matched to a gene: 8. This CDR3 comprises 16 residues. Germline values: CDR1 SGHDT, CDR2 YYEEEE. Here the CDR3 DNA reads TGTGCCAGCAGCTTTAATCTGGGACTAGCGGGTTATGAGCAGTTCTTC. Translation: CASSFNLGLAGYEQFF.

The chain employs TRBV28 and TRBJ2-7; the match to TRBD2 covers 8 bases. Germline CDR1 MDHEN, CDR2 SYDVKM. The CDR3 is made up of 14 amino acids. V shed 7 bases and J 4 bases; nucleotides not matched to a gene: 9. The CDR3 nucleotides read TGTGCCAGCAACCAACGGGGGGGCCGGTACGAGCAGTACTTC. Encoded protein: CASNQRGGRYEQYF.

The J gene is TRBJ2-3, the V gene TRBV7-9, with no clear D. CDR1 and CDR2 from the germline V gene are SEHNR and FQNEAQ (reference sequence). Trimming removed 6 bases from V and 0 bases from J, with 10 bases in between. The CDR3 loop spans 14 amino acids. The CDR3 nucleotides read TGTGCCAGCAGAACCCAGGCTAGCACAGATACGCAGTATTTT. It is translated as CASRTQASTDTQYF.

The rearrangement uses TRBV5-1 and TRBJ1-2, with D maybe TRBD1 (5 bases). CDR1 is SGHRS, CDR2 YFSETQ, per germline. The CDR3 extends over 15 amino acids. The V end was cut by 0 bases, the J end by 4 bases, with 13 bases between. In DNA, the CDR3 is TGCGCCAGCAGCTTGGAGGGCAGGGAGCTCTATGGCTACACCTTC. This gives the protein CASSLEGRELYGYTF.

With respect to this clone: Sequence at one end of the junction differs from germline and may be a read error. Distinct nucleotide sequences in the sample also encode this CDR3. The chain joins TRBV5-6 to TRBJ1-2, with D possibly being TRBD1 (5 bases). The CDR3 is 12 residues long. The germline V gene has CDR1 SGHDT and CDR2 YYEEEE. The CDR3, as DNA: TGTGCTAGCAGCGTTGGCGGGACTGGCTACACCTTC. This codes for CASSVGGTGYTF.

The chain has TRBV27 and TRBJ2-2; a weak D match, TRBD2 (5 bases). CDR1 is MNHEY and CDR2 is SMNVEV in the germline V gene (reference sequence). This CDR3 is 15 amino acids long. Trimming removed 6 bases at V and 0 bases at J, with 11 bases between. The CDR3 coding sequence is TGTGCCAGCAGGACGGGATACTCGAACACCGGGGAGCTGTTTTTT. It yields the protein CASRTGYSNTGELFF.

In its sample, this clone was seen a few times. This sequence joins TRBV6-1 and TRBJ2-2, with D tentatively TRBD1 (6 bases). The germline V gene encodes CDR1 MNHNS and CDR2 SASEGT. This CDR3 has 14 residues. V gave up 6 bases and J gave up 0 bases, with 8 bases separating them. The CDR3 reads CASRGQTNTGELFF. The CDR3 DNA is TGTGCCAGCAGAGGACAGACGAACACCGGGGAGCTGTTTTTT.

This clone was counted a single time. The CDR3 DNA follows: TGTGCCAGCAGTACAGGGTTTCGGACTAATGAAAAACTGTTTTTT. It is translated as CASSTGFRTNEKLFF. The chain has TRBV6-1 and TRBJ1-4; D is possibly TRBD1 (6 bases). This CDR3 has 15 amino acids. The V end was cut by 5 bases, the J end by 2 bases, with 12 bases between. Germline loops: CDR1 MNHNS, CDR2 SASEGT.

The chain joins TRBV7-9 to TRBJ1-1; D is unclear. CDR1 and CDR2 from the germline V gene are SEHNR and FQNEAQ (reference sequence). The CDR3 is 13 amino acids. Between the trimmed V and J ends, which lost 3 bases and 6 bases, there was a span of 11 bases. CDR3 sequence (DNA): TGTGCCAGCAGCTTCGCGGACGGGGCTGAAGCTTTCTTT. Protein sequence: CASSFADGAEAFF.

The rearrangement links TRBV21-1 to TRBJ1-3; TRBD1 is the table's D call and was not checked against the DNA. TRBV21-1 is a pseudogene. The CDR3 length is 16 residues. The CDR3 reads CASSIRGANSGNTIYF. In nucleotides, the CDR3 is TGTGCCAGCAGCATAAGGGGCGCCAACTCTGGAAACACCATATATTTT.

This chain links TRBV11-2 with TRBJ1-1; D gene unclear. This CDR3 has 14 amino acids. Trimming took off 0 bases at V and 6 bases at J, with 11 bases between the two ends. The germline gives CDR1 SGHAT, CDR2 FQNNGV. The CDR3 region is CASSLDVPKAEAFF. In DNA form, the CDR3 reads TGTGCCAGCAGCTTAGACGTTCCGAAAGCTGAAGCTTTCTTT.

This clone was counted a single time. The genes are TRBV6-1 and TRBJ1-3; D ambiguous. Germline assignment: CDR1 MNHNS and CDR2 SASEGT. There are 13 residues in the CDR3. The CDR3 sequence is CAYRPTGGNTIYF. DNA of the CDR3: TGTGCGTACCGGCCAACGGGGGGAAACACCATATATTTT.

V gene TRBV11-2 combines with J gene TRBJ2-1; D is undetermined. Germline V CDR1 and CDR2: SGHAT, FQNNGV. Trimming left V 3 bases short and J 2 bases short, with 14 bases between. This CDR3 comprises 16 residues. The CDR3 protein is CASSFHREVAYNEQFF. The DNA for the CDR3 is TGTGCCAGCAGCTTTCATAGGGAAGTGGCCTACAATGAGCAGTTCTTC.

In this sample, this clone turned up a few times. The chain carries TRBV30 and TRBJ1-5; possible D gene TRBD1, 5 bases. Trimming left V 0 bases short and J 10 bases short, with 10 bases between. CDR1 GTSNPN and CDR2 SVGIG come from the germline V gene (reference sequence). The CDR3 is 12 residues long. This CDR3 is CAWSVGVGPQHF. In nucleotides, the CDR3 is TGTGCCTGGAGTGTGGGGGTCGGTCCCCAGCATTTT. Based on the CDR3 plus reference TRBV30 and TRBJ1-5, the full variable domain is SQTIHQWPATLVQPVGSPLSLECTVEGTSNPNLYWYRQAAGRGLQLLFYSVGIGQISSEVPQNLSASRPQDRQFILSSKKLLLSDSGFYLCAWSVGVGPQHFGDGTRLSIL.

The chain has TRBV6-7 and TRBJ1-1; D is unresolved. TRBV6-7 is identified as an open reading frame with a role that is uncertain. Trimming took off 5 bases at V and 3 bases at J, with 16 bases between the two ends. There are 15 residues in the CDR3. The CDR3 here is CASSRAGSGDTEAFF. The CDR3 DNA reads TGTGCCAGCAGTCGTGCGGGGTCTGGGGACACTGAAGCTTTCTTT.

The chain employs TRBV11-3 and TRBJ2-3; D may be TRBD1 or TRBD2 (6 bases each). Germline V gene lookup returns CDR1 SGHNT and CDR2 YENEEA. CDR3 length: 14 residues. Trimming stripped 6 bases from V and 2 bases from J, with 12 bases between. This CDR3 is CASRRDINTDTQYF. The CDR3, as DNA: TGTGCCAGCAGGCGGGACATCAACACAGATACGCAGTATTTT.

The CDR3 DNA reads as TGTGCCAGCAGCTTCCCCGGACAGGGTGCGTACTTC. Protein product: CASSFPGQGAYF. V and J are TRBV11-2 and TRBJ2-7; 8 nucleotides align to TRBD1. Germline V lookup: CDR1 SGHAT, CDR2 FQNNGV. The CDR3 has 12 residues. V gave up 3 bases and J gave up 12 bases; unmatched junction bases: 7.

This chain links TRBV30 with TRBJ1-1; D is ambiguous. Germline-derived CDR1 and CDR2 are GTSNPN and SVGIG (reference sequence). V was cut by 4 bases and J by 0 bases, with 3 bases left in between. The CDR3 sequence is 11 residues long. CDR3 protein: CAWNMNTEAFF. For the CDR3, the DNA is TGTGCCTGGAATATGAACACTGAAGCTTTCTTT.

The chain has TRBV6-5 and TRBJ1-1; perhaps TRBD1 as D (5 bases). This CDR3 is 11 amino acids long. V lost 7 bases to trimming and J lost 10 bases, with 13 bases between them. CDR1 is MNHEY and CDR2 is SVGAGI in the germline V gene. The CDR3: CASTSVTGAFF. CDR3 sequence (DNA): TGTGCCAGCACCTCTGTAACAGGAGCTTTCTTT.

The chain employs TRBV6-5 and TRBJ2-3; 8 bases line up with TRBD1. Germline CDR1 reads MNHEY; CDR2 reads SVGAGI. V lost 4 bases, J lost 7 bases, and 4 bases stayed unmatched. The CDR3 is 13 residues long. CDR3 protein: CASSWNRGNTQYF. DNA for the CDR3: TGTGCCAGCAGTTGGAACAGGGGGAATACGCAGTATTTT.

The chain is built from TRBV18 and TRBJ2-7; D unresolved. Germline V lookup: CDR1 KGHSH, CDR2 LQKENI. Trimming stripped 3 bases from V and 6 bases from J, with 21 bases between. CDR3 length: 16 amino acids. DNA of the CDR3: TGTGCCAGCTCACCGACCACTTCAGGTGGCTCTAGCGAGCAGTACTTC. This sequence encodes CASSPTTSGGSSEQYF.

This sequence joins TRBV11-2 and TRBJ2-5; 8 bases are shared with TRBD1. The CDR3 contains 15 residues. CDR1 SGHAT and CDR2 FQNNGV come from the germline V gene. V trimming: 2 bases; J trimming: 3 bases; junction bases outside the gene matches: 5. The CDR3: CASSLQGAGEETQYF. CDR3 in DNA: TGTGCCAGCAGCTTACAGGGGGCAGGGGAAGAGACCCAGTACTTC.

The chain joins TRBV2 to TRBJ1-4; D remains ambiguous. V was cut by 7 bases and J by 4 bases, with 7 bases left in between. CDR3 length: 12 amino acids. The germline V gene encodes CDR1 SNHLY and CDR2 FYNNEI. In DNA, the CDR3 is TGTGCCAGCACTTCCGATAATGAAAAACTGTTTTTT. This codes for CASTSDNEKLFF.

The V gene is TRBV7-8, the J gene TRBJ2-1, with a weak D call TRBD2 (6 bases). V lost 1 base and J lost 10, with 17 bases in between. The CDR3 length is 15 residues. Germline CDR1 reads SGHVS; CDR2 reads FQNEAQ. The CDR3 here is CASSLVGGELMEQFF. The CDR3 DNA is TGTGCCAGCAGCTTAGTCGGGGGAGAATTAATGGAGCAGTTCTTC.

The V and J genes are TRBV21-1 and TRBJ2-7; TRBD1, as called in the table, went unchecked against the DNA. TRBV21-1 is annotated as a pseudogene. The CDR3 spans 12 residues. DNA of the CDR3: TGTGCCAGCCATCAGGGCATCTACGAGCAGTACTTC. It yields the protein CASHQGIYEQYF.

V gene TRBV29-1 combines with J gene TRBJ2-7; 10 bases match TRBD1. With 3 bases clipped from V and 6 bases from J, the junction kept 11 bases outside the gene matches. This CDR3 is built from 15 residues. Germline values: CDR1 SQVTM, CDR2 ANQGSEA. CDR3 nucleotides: TGCAGCGTTGATTCTGGGACAGGGGTCCTCTCCGAGCAGTACTTC. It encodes CSVDSGTGVLSEQYF.

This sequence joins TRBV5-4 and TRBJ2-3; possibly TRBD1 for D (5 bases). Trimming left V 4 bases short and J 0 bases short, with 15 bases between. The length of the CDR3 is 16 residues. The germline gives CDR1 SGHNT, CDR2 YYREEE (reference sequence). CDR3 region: CASSLLGQGSTDTQYF. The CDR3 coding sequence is TGTGCCAGCAGCCTCCTTGGGCAGGGAAGCACAGATACGCAGTATTTT.

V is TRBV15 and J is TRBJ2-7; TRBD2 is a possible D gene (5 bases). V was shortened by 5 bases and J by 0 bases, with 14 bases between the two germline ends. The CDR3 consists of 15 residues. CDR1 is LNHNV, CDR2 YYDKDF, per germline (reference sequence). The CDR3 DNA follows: TGTGCCACCAGCGACCCCGAGGGAATCTCCTACGAGCAGTACTTC. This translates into CATSDPEGISYEQYF.